The table lists the clone carrying this T cell receptor (beta chain) with a count of one. Its antigen remains unidentified. V was clipped by 0 bases and J by 7 bases, with 12 bases between them. The CDR3 covers 14 residues. Germline V lookup: CDR1 MNHNS, CDR2 SASEGT. This record belongs to a study of shared clonotypes between healthy human individuals. The CD4+ fraction was divided into a CD45RA+ naive subset and a CD45RA-negative memory subset. Findings of the study overall: Sampling covered nothing but blood. Tissue TCR repertoires likely differ from those found in blood.

TCRdb's table, derived via immunoSEQ multiplex PCR, lists solely in-frame clones and lacks some. There are about 2.4 million clones in the sample; roughly nine tenths occur only once, and about 0.13% lies in the top ten. This TCR was sampled from a man younger than 30 in good health. This sequence joins TRBV6-1 and TRBJ1-2, with D possibly TRBD1 on 5 matching bases. Sequenced sample: naive CD4+ T cells sorted from blood. Subset specified: CD45RA+ positively selected. This CDR3 is CASSEAGRAGGYTF. In DNA form, the CDR3 reads TGTGCCAGCAGTGAAGCAGGCAGGGCGGGTGGCTACACCTTC.